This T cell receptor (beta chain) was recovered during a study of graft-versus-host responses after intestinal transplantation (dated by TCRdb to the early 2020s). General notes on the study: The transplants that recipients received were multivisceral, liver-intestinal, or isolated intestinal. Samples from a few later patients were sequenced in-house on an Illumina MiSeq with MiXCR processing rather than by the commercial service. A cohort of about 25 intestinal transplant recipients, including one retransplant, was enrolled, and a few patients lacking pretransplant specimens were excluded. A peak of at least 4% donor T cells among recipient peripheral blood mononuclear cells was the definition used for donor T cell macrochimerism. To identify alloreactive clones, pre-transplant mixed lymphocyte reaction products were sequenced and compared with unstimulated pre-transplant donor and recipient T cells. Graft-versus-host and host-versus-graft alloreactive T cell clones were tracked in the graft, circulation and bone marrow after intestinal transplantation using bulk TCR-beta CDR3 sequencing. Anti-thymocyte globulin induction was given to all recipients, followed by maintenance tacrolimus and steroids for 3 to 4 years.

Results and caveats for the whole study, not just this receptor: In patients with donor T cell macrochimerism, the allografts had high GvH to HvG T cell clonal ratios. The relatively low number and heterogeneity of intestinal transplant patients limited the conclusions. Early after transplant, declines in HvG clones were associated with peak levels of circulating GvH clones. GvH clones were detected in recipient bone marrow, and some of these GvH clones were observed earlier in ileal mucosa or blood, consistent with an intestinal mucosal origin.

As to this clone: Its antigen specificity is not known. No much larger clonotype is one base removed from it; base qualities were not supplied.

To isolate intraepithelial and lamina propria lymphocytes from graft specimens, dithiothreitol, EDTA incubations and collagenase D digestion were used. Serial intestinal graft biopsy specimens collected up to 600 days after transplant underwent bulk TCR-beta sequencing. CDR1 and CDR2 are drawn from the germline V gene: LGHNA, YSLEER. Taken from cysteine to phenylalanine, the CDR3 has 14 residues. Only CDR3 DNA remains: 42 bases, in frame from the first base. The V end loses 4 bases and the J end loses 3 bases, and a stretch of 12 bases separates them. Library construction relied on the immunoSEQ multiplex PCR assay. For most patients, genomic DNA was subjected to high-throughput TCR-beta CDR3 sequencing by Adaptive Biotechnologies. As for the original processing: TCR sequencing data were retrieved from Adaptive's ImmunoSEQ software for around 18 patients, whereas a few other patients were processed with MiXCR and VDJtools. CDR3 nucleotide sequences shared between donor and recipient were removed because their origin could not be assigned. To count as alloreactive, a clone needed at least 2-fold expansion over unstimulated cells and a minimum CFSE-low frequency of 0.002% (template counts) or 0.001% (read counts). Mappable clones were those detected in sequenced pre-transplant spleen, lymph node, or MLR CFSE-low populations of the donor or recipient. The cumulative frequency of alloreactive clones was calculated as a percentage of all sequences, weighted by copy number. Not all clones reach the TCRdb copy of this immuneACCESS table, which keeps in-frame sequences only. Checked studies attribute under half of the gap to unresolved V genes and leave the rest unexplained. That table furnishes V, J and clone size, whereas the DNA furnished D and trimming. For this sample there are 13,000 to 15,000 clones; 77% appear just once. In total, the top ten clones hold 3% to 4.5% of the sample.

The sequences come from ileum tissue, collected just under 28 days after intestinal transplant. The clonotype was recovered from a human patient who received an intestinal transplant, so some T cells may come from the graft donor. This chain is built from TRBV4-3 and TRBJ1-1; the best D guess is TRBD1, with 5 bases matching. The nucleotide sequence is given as TGCGCCAGCAGCCTCCAGATAGGGGACACTGAAGCTTTCTTT. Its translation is CASSLQIGDTEAFF.